This TCR beta chain was obtained from a study of cytomegalovirus exposure and HLA in healthy donors. Study results and limitations: Likely technical artifact: a cluster of highly shared sequence variants. In a later analysis, most CMV-associated TCR beta chains appeared HLA-restricted. Presence/absence analyses treated sequencing depth as roughly uniform across donors.

PCR amplification relied on 60 Vbeta primers (plus 13 Jbeta primers). The repertoire was sequenced with immunoSEQ multiplex PCR; TCRdb's copy has only in-frame clones and lacks some. Found here are some 190,000 clones, about 82% of them singletons; the top ten hold roughly 1.6%. This clone was picked up a small number of times. Antigen unknown. The CDR3 sequence is 14 residues long. With 6 bases removed from V and 3 bases from J, the gap between germline ends came to 14 bases. CDR1 and CDR2 (germline): MNHEY, SMNVEV (reference sequence). The rearrangement joins TRBV27 to TRBJ1-2; maybe TRBD1 (6 bases). Sequencing input: PBMCs. The sequence derives from a young man in good health and CMV-seronegative. The CDR3 DNA follows: TGTGCCAGCAGAGCGACAGGAGAGCACTATGGCTACACCTTC. Protein sequence: CASRATGEHYGYTF.